This entry lists 14 T cell receptor beta chains sequenced from one sample in a study of blood T cell repertoires in COVID-19. Method: immunoSEQ multiplex PCR; TCRdb's copy keeps in-frame clones and lacks some. Here the sample spans 170,000 or so clones, approximately 80% being singletons. The specimen sequenced was peripheral blood. These receptors all stem from a woman aged 60 to 75 with acute or convalescent COVID-19.

V and J are TRBV19 and TRBJ1-5; D gene uncertain. Germline CDR1 LNHDA, CDR2 SQIVND (reference sequence). V lost 3 bases to trimming and J lost 3 bases, with 9 bases between them. The CDR3 loop spans 14 amino acids. The CDR3 protein is CASSMVLPNQPQHF. As DNA, the CDR3 is TGTGCCAGTAGTATGGTCCTACCCAATCAGCCCCAGCATTTT.

This sequence joins TRBV19 and TRBJ2-2, with 10 bases matching TRBD2. V trimming: 1 base; J trimming: 7 bases; junction bases outside the gene matches: 6. Germline V lookup: CDR1 LNHDA, CDR2 SQIVND (reference sequence). The CDR3 spans 16 residues. The DNA of the CDR3 is TGTGCCAGTAGTATAGCACCTAGCGGGGGAGGCGGGGAGCTGTTTTTT. Its protein product is CASSIAPSGGGGELFF.

The J gene is TRBJ1-1, the V gene TRBV14, with a possible D match to TRBD1 (5 bases). V lost 1 base and J 0 bases, leaving 9 bases between the germline ends. Germline-derived CDR1 and CDR2 are SGHDN and FVKESK. CDR3 length: 15 amino acids. The CDR3 loop is CASSQVGTMNTEAFF. The CDR3 nucleotides are TGTGCCAGCAGCCAAGTGGGGACTATGAACACTGAAGCTTTCTTT.

CDR3 bases: TGTGCCAGCTCAGGAGGGACAGGGGGATCTTCTAACTATGGCTACACCTTC. Its protein is CASSGGTGGSSNYGYTF. The chain carries TRBV18 and TRBJ1-2, with 11 bases matching TRBD1. The CDR3 loop spans 17 amino acids. Germline values: CDR1 KGHSH, CDR2 LQKENI. Trimming cost V 5 bases and J 0 bases; bases outside gene matches: 8.

This clone came up many times. The chain uses TRBV4-3 and TRBJ2-3; a weak D match, TRBD1 (6 bases). CDR1 and CDR2 from the germline V gene are LGHNA and YSLEER. V was clipped by 4 bases and J by 2 bases, with 13 bases between them. This CDR3 region has 15 residues. The CDR3 protein is CASSPGQLNTDTQYF. CDR3 nucleotide sequence: TGCGCCAGCAGCCCCGGACAGCTAAACACAGATACGCAGTATTTT.

The chain uses TRBV11-2 and TRBJ1-3; no clear D. V lost 5 bases and J 0 bases, leaving 11 bases between the germline ends. Germline values: CDR1 SGHAT, CDR2 FQNNGV. The CDR3 totals 15 residues. CDR3 in DNA: TGTGCCAGCAGCCGTCCGGGTTCCTCTGGAAACACCATATATTTT. Amino acids: CASSRPGSSGNTIYF.

This chain links TRBV9 with TRBJ2-2; D might be TRBD1 (5 bases). V was cut by 1 base and J by 0 bases, with 10 bases left in between. This CDR3 has 16 residues. Germline CDR1 and CDR2: SGDLS and YYNGEE. The CDR3 reads CASSVRSRANTGELFF. CDR3 sequence (DNA): TGTGCCAGCAGCGTAAGATCCAGGGCGAACACCGGGGAGCTGTTTTTT.

The rearrangement uses TRBV5-5 and TRBJ1-5, with a possible D match to TRBD1 (5 bases). This CDR3 contains 14 residues. Germline CDR1 SGHKS, CDR2 YYEKEE (reference sequence). Between the trimmed V and J ends, which lost 2 bases and 3 bases, there was a span of 9 bases. CDR3 residues: CASSFTGPNQPQHF. CDR3 DNA: TGTGCCAGCAGCTTTACAGGCCCCAATCAGCCCCAGCATTTT.

This clone was counted a single time. V gene TRBV10-1 combines with J gene TRBJ2-7, with TRBD2 matching 12 bases. The V gene end was trimmed by 7 bases and the J gene end by 3 bases; junction bases not matched to a gene: 13. This CDR3 has 17 residues. The V gene's germline CDR1 is WNHNN and CDR2 SYGVQD (reference sequence). Here the CDR3 reads CASTQTSGGHSFYEQYF. The CDR3 region has the DNA TGCGCCAGCACTCAGACTAGCGGGGGACACTCCTTCTACGAGCAGTACTTC.

This clone has a single count. This chain connects TRBV7-2 to TRBJ2-1; no reliable D call. CDR3 length equals 15 residues. Germline V gene lookup returns CDR1 SGHTA and CDR2 FQGNSA. V lost 6 bases and J lost 6, with 18 bases in between. For the CDR3, the DNA is TGTGCCAGCAGTCAATCGGGTTCTGGGTTCAATGAGCAGTTCTTC. It translates to CASSQSGSGFNEQFF.

This sequence joins TRBV28 and TRBJ1-2; D remains unclear. The CDR3 loop spans 13 amino acids. V lost 4 bases and J lost 1, with 7 bases in between. Germline values: CDR1 MDHEN, CDR2 SYDVKM. CDR3 residues: CASSSQNNYGYTF. The CDR3 DNA reads as TGTGCCAGCAGTTCTCAGAATAACTATGGCTACACCTTC.

The rearrangement links TRBV4-2 to TRBJ1-1; 9 bases match TRBD1. Germline CDR1 LGHNA, CDR2 YNFKEQ. V lost 5 bases and J lost 3; bases outside the gene matches: 10. The CDR3 is made up of 16 amino acids. The CDR3 is CASSGQGLGGHTEAFF. The CDR3 DNA sequence: TGTGCCAGCAGCGGACAGGGGTTAGGGGGGCACACTGAAGCTTTCTTT.

The chain employs TRBV30 and TRBJ1-5, with D possibly TRBD1 on 6 matching bases. Trimming stripped 5 bases from V and 5 bases from J, with 10 bases between. The CDR3 is 12 residues long. CDR1 and CDR2 from the germline V gene are GTSNPN and SVGIG (reference sequence). CDR3 residues: CAWGDKYQPQHF. The CDR3 DNA follows: TGTGCCTGGGGGGACAAATATCAGCCCCAGCATTTT.

V and J are TRBV7-3 and TRBJ2-6, with D possibly TRBD2 on 7 matching bases. Per germline, CDR1 SGHTA and CDR2 FQGTGA. V lost 5 bases, J lost 11 bases, and 28 bases lay in between. The CDR3 length is 18 residues. The CDR3 here is CASSIQGRGQGRGHVLTF. The DNA of the CDR3 is TGTGCCAGCAGCATTCAGGGGAGGGGCCAGGGCAGGGGCCACGTCCTGACTTTC. Full variable domain (rest looked up from reference TRBV7-3 and TRBJ2-6): GAGVSQTPSNKVTEKGKYVELRCDPISGHTALYWYRQSLGQGPEFLIYFQGTGAADDSGLPNDRFFAVRPEGSVSTLKIQRTERGDSAVYLCASSIQGRGQGRGHVLTFGAGSRLTVL.